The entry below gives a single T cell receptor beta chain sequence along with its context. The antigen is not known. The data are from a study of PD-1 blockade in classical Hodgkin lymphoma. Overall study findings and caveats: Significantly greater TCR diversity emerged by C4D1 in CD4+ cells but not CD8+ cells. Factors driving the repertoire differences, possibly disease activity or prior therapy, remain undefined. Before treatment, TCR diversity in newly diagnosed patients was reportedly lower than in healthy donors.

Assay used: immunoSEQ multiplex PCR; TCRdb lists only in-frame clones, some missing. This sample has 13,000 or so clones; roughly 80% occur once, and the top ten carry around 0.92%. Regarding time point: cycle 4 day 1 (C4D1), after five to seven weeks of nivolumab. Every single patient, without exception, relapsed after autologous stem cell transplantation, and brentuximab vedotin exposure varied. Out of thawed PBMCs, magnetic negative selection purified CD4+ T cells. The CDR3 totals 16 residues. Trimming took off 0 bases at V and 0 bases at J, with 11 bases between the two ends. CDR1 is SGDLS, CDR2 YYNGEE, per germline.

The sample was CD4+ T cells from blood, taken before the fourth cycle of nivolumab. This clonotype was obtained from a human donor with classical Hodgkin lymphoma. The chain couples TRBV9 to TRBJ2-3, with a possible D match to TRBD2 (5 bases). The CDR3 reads CASSVETGWSTDTQYF. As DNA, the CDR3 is TGTGCCAGCAGCGTAGAAACGGGATGGAGCACAGATACGCAGTATTTT.